What follows describes a single TCR beta chain. Its antigen remains unidentified. The CDR3 consists of 15 residues. Trimming at V came to 6 bases and at J to 2 bases, leaving 4 bases not matched to a gene. Germline V gene lookup returns CDR1 SGHAT and CDR2 FQNNGV. This sample was included in a study of beta chain features in type 1 diabetes. Of the isolated RNA, all was reverse transcribed, and so the sequenced material was expressed TCRB transcripts. Clones were read by immunoSEQ multiplex PCR, and TCRdb kept only the in-frame ones, dropping some. The sample lists about 220,000 clones, 11% occurring once. Study-wide findings and caveats: Fewer junction insertions and more nucleotide deletions appeared in type 1 diabetes patients.

The receptor's source is a man aged 18-30 years in good health. The source material was central memory CD4+ T cells from blood. The chain combines TRBV11-2 with TRBJ2-1, with 10 bases aligning to TRBD2. CDR3 protein: CASRPLAGAYNEQFF. CDR3 nucleotide sequence: TGTGCCAGCAGACCGCTAGCGGGAGCCTACAATGAGCAGTTCTTC.